This T cell receptor beta chain originates from a study of blood T cell repertoires in COVID-19. Here immunoSEQ multiplex PCR was the method, and the copy in TCRdb shows in-frame clones only, minus some. The sample has some 500,000 clones; 88% are singletons. The CDR3 extends over 14 amino acids. Germline values: CDR1 WSHSY, CDR2 SAAADI. Deletions cut 4 bases from V and 8 bases from J, with 17 bases between. This clonotype was sampled from a woman in her 40s who had recovered from COVID-19. The chain is built from TRBV10-2 and TRBJ1-2; D remains unclear. Sequencing was carried out using PBMCs or T cells enriched from blood (not recorded which). In DNA, the CDR3 is TGCGCCAGCAGTGGGACTTCCTCGGGGAAAGGCTACACCTTC. It is translated as CASSGTSSGKGYTF.